The clone carrying this T cell receptor beta chain has at least ten counts. V shed 3 bases and J shed 0 bases, with 12 bases lying between them. Per the germline V gene, CDR1 is KGHDR and CDR2 is SFDVKD. The CDR3 is 16 amino acids. TCRdb recomputed calls from the 5' RACE reads with MiXCR, one row per CDR3 protein. The sample records 20,000 to 25,000 distinct CDR3 sequences, 3.4% being singletons. The source of the sample is a study of T cells after yellow fever vaccination. The chain joins TRBV24-1 to TRBJ2-3, with a weak D call TRBD2 (5 bases). Source: PBMCs, either bulk or a sorted T-cell subset (CD4+, CD8+, memory, or dextramer-sorted; not recorded which), taken roughly 46 days after the first yellow fever vaccination. This clonotype was sampled from a man younger than 30 who received the YFV17D yellow fever vaccine. The CDR3 bases are TGTGCCACCAGTGATCCGGGGTCGCCTAGCACAGATACGCAGTATTTT. It yields the protein CATSDPGSPSTDTQYF.